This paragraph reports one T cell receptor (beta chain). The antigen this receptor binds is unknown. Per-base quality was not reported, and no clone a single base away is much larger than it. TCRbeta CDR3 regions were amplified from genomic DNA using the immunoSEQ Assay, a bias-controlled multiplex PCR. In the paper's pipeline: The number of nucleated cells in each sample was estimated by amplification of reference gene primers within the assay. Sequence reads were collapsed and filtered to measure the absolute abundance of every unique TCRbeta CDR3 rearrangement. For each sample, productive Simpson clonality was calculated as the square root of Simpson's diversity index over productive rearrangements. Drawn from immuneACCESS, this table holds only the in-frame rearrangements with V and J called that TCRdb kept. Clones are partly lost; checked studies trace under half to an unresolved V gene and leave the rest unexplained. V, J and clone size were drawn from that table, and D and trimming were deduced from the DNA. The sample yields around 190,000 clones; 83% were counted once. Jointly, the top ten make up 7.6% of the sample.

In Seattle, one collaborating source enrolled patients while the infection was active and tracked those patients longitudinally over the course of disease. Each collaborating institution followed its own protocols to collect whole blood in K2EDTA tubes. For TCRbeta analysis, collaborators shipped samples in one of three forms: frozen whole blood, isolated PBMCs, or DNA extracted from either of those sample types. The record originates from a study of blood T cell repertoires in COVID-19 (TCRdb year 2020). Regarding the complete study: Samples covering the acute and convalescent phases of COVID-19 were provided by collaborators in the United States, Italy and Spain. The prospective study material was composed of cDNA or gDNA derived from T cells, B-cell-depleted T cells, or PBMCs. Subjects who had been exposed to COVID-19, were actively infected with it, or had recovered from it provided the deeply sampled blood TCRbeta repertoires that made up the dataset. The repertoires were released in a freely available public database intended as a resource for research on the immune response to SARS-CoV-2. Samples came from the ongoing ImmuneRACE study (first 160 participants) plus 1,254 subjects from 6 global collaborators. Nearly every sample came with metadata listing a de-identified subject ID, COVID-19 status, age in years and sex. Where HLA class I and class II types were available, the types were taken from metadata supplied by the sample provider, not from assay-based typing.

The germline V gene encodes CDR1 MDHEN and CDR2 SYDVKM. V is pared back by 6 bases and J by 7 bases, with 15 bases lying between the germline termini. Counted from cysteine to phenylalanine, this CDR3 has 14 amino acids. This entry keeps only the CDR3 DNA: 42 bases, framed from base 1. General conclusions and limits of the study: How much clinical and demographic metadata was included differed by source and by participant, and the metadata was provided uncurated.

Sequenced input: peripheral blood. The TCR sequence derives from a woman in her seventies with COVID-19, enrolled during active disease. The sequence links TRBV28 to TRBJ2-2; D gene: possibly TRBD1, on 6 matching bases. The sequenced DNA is TGTGCCAGCAGGTTACAGGGTAGGAACGGGGAGCTGTTTTTT. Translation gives CASRLQGRNGELFF. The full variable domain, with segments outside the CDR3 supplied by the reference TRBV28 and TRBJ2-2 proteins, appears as DVKVTQSSRYLVKRTGEKVFLECVQDMDHENMFWYRQDPGLGLRLIYFSYDVKMKEKGDIPEGYSVSREKKERFSLILESASTNQTSMYLCASRLQGRNGELFFGEGSRLTVL.